This TCR beta chain is from a study of beta chain features in type 1 diabetes. Across the whole study: Over all samples combined, some 99,000,000 sorted cells were examined.

Sequencing targeted expressed TCRB transcripts, as all isolated RNA had been reverse transcribed. Some clones are missing from TCRdb's copy, which holds only in-frame ones; the method was immunoSEQ multiplex PCR. The sample contains hundreds of thousands of clones, roughly an eighth of which appear only once. V trimming: 5 bases; J trimming: 0 bases; junction bases outside the gene matches: 4. CDR3 length: 17 residues. Germline V lookup: CDR1 SGHTA, CDR2 FQGNSA. With respect to this clone: Its specificity is not known.

The single heparinised draw taken from each donor contained around 100 mL of blood on average. Study-level points and caveats: TCRB CDR3 length was moderately but significantly reduced in all four CD4+ subsets of Type 1 diabetes patients. In type 1 diabetes patients, VDJ junctions had fewer insertions; deletions at these junctions were more frequent.

This receptor was obtained from a man younger than 35 with type 1 diabetes. J is TRBJ2-1 and V is TRBV7-2; 13 nucleotides agree with TRBD2. Sequencing was carried out using naive CD4+ T cells from blood. CDR3 in amino acids: CASSRTSGGSSYNEQFF. CDR3 nucleotide sequence: TGTGCCAGCAGCCGGACTAGCGGGGGCAGCTCCTACAATGAGCAGTTCTTC.